This entry lists 18 T cell receptor beta chains sequenced from one sample in a study of blood T cells in healthy people across ages. Combining a sample-barcoded 5' primer with a J-beta primer mix, a second PCR ran for about 7 to 11 cycles. Each CDR3 protein gets one entry after TCRdb re-called the 5' RACE reads with MiXCR. The sample consists of approximately 1.5 million distinct CDR3 sequences, approximately 32% of them appearing once. Sequenced: blood. The receptors shown here come from a woman aged 25 to 39 in good health.

This clonotype was counted many times. The chain has TRBV20-1 and TRBJ2-1, with 8 bases identical to TRBD1. Germline CDR1 reads DFQATT; CDR2 reads SNEGSKA (reference sequence). The CDR3 extends over 13 amino acids. Trimming at V came to 6 bases and at J to 11 bases, leaving 12 bases not matched to a gene. In nucleotides, the CDR3 is TGCAGTGCCCTAGACAGGGGACAGAGTAAGCAGTTCTTC. This gives the protein CSALDRGQSKQFF.

V usage is TRBV29-1 and J usage is TRBJ1-2; TRBD1 aligns across 10 bases. The CDR3 extends over 13 amino acids. Per the germline V gene, CDR1 is SQVTM and CDR2 is ANQGSEA. Losses at the gene ends were 6 bases for V and 4 bases for J; bases not matched to a gene: 5. The CDR3 coding sequence is TGCAGCGTCCAGACAGGGGGCTCCTATGGCTACACCTTC. The encoded protein is CSVQTGGSYGYTF. Using reference TRBV29-1 and TRBJ1-2 for the parts outside the CDR3, the full variable domain is SAVISQKPSRDICQRGTSLTIQCQVDSQVTMMFWYRQQPGQSLTLIATANQGSEATYESGFVIDKFPISRPNLTFSTLTVSNMSPEDSSIYLCSVQTGGSYGYTFGSGTRLTVV.

This clonotype was picked up a small number of times. The chain couples TRBV20-1 to TRBJ2-1, with 8 bases that match TRBD2. Germline V gene sequence: CDR1 DFQATT, CDR2 SNEGSKA (reference sequence). V shed 1 base, J shed 6 bases, and the junction held 8 bases outside the gene matches. The CDR3 runs 15 residues. CDR3 sequence: CSARGREAMSNEQFF. CDR3 sequence (DNA): TGCAGTGCTAGAGGGCGGGAGGCGATGAGCAATGAGCAGTTCTTC.

Here the CDR3 DNA reads TGTGCCAGCAGCCAATCCCGCAGGGACAACGAGCAGTACTTC. Translation: CASSQSRRDNEQYF. V is TRBV16 and J is TRBJ2-7; D is perhaps TRBD1 (6 bases). Trimming left V 0 bases short and J 5 bases short, with 11 bases between. Germline assignment: CDR1 KGHSY and CDR2 FQNENV. The CDR3 consists of 14 residues.

To note about this clonotype: A read error may be the cause here, since a much bigger clone is one base away. The chain employs TRBV3-1 and TRBJ2-7, with TRBD2 matching over 9 bases. Germline V gives CDR1 LGHDT, CDR2 YNNKEL (reference sequence). The CDR3 is 20 amino acids. V was pared by 5 bases and J by 0 bases, with 20 bases of the junction left unmatched. The CDR3 DNA sequence: TGTGCCAGCAGCTTCCGCGGGTATAGCGGGGGCCCGAAGTTCTCCTACGAGCAGTACTTC. Translating it yields CASSFRGYSGGPKFSYEQYF.

This clonotype was seen a handful of times. The gene calls are TRBV20-1 and TRBJ2-7, with D maybe TRBD1 (6 bases). Trimming pared 0 bases from V and 1 base from J, leaving 13 bases between. Germline CDR1 DFQATT, CDR2 SNEGSKA (reference sequence). This CDR3 is built from 15 residues. CDR3 residues: CSARDARGWSYEQYF. CDR3 in DNA: TGCAGTGCTAGAGATGCGAGGGGGTGGTCCTACGAGCAGTACTTC.

CDR3 coding DNA: TGTGCCAGCAGCGGGACACTAGCGGGGGGGCACCCAGATACGCAGTATTTT. Translation gives CASSGTLAGGHPDTQYF. J is TRBJ2-3 and V is TRBV9, with 13 bases aligning to TRBD2. Trimming at V came to 3 bases and at J to 4 bases, leaving 8 bases not matched to a gene. The CDR3 sequence is 17 residues long. The germline V gene encodes CDR1 SGDLS and CDR2 YYNGEE. Variable domain in full (rest from reference TRBV9 and TRBJ2-3): DSGVTQTPKHLITATGQRVTLRCSPRSGDLSVYWYQQSLDQGLQFLIQYYNGEERAKGNILERFSAQQFPDLHSELNLSSLELGDSALYFCASSGTLAGGHPDTQYFGPGTRLTVL.

This clonotype has only a few counts. The rearrangement links TRBV9 to TRBJ2-5, with D possibly matching TRBD2 (5 bases). Trimming left V 0 bases short and J 5 bases short, with 14 bases between. From germline, CDR1 is SGDLS and CDR2 YYNGEE. The CDR3 runs to 15 residues. The CDR3 nucleotides read TGTGCCAGCAGCGTAGCGGGTGGTAGCGAGGAGACCCAGTACTTC. Its protein is CASSVAGGSEETQYF. The variable domain in full, completed from reference TRBV9 and TRBJ2-5, reads DSGVTQTPKHLITATGQRVTLRCSPRSGDLSVYWYQQSLDQGLQFLIQYYNGEERAKGNILERFSAQQFPDLHSELNLSSLELGDSALYFCASSVAGGSEETQYFGPGTRLLVL.

V and J are TRBV5-1 and TRBJ2-5; no reliable D call. Germline loops: CDR1 SGHRS, CDR2 YFSETQ. This CDR3 spans 12 amino acids. V was pared by 4 bases and J by 3 bases, with 7 bases between. CDR3 sequence reads: CASSRSEETQYF. CDR3 nucleotides: TGCGCCAGCAGCCGGTCCGAAGAGACCCAGTACTTC.

The chain combines TRBV20-1 with TRBJ2-3; the D is unclear. V gave up 7 bases and J gave up 5 bases, with 13 bases separating them. Per germline, CDR1 DFQATT and CDR2 SNEGSKA (reference sequence). This CDR3 is built from 12 residues. CDR3 sequence (DNA): TGCAGTGGACCAGCCTTGGGAGATACGCAGTATTTT. Translation: CSGPALGDTQYF.

Worth noting for this clonotype: Sequence at one end of the junction differs from germline and may be a read error. This sequence joins TRBV7-8 and TRBJ2-7; maybe TRBD2 (6 bases). The CDR3 loop spans 15 amino acids. Germline V gene lookup returns CDR1 SGHVS and CDR2 FQNEAQ. The DNA of the CDR3 is TGTGCCGGCAGGGTTGGGACTCTCGGCTCCTACGAGCAGTACTTC. Translation: CAGRVGTLGSYEQYF.

Ten or more counts support this clonotype. This chain links TRBV12-3 or TRBV12-4 with TRBJ1-5, with D tentatively TRBD1 (5 bases). The ends were cut back, 6 bases at V and 1 base at J, with 10 bases in the middle. The CDR3 totals 14 residues. Here the CDR3 DNA reads TGTGCCAGCAGGGGAGGGACGAGCAATCAGCCCCAGCATTTT. This translates into CASRGGTSNQPQHF.

As concerns this clonotype: A much more abundant neighbour one base away suggests this may be a read error. The genes are TRBV29-1 and TRBJ2-1, with D perhaps matching TRBD1 (7 bases). CDR1 SQVTM and CDR2 ANQGSEA come from the germline V gene. There are 12 residues in the CDR3. CDR3 bases: TGCAACGTTGAGGAGGGGGCTTTAGAGCAGTTCTTC. It encodes CNVEEGALEQFF.

This clonotype was observed many times. This chain links TRBV20-1 with TRBJ1-2; 8 nucleotides align to TRBD1. The germline gives CDR1 DFQATT, CDR2 SNEGSKA (reference sequence). The V segment lost 2 bases and the J segment 4 bases; nucleotides outside the gene matches: 6. This CDR3 spans 14 amino acids. The CDR3 DNA reads TGCAGTGCTAGATCCCGAACAGGGGGCTATGGCTACACCTTC. This encodes CSARSRTGGYGYTF.

The rearrangement joins TRBV27 to TRBJ2-1; D remains unclear. CDR1 is MNHEY, CDR2 SMNVEV, per germline (reference sequence). Trimming left V 5 bases short and J 4 bases short, with 15 bases between. CDR3 size: 15 residues. This chain's CDR3 is CASSPPGAFYNEQFF. The CDR3 DNA sequence: TGTGCCAGCAGTCCCCCAGGTGCCTTTTACAATGAGCAGTTCTTC.

V gene TRBV13 combines with J gene TRBJ2-3; possibly TRBD2 for D (5 bases). Between the trimmed V and J ends, which lost 2 bases and 3 bases, there was a span of 12 bases. The CDR3 has 15 amino acids. Germline CDR1 PRHDT, CDR2 FYEKMQ (reference sequence). In DNA, the CDR3 is TGTGCCAGCAGCTTATATGGGCTAGCAACAGATACGCAGTATTTT. Translated, it gives CASSLYGLATDTQYF.

This clonotype was observed a few times. V and J are TRBV20-1 and TRBJ2-7; no firm D call. V dropped 5 bases and J dropped 2 bases, with 13 bases sitting between them. The CDR3 has 13 residues. Germline V CDR1 and CDR2: DFQATT, SNEGSKA (reference sequence). This CDR3 reads CSAHGPTAYEQYF. CDR3 DNA: TGCAGTGCTCACGGTCCTACCGCCTACGAGCAGTACTTC.

The rearrangement uses TRBV28 and TRBJ2-7, with 9 bases lining up with TRBD1. The V segment lost 1 base and the J segment 5 bases; nucleotides outside the gene matches: 9. This CDR3 is built from 16 residues. Germline-derived CDR1 and CDR2 are MDHEN and SYDVKM. This CDR3 reads CASSLLEGTGNHEQYF. Here the CDR3 DNA reads TGTGCCAGCAGTTTATTAGAGGGGACAGGGAACCACGAGCAGTACTTC.